These 7 T cell receptor beta chains share one sample of origin, sequenced in a study of siplizumab effects on memory and regulatory T cells. Sequencing used immunoSEQ multiplex PCR; TCRdb keeps in-frame clones, though not all of them. The sample has 99,000 or so clones, under 95% seen once. The sequencing input was CD4+ T cells sorted from blood. The receptors were gathered from a human donor in good health.

The J gene is TRBJ2-2, the V gene TRBV5-6, with 8 bases that match TRBD2. The V gene end was trimmed by 1 base and the J gene end by 5 bases; junction bases not matched to a gene: 4. The CDR3 is made up of 15 amino acids. CDR1 is SGHDT and CDR2 is YYEEEE in the germline V gene. The CDR3 loop reads CASSLIREGTGELFF. DNA for the CDR3: TGTGCCAGCAGCTTGATCCGGGAGGGAACCGGGGAGCTGTTTTTT. The whole variable domain, remainder taken from reference TRBV5-6 and TRBJ2-2, is DAGVTQSPTHLIKTRGQQVTLRCSPKSGHDTVSWYQQALGQGPQFIFQYYEEEERQRGNFPDRFSGHQFPNYSSELNVNALLLGDSALYLCASSLIREGTGELFFGEGSRLTVL.

J is TRBJ1-4 and V is TRBV15, with no clear D. CDR1 and CDR2 from the germline V gene are LNHNV and YYDKDF (reference sequence). The germline V and J ends were trimmed by 1 base and 8 bases, with 11 bases remaining between them. The CDR3 consists of 14 residues. As DNA, the CDR3 is TGTGCCACCAGCAGAGTGAAGGGAGGAGAAAAACTGTTTTTT. This translates into CATSRVKGGEKLFF.

The chain combines TRBV29-1 with TRBJ1-4, with 10 bases lining up with TRBD1. V was clipped by 4 bases and J by 8 bases; unmatched bases: 7. The germline V gene has CDR1 SQVTM and CDR2 ANQGSEA. The CDR3 is 14 amino acids. The CDR3 DNA follows: TGCAGCGTTGCCGGACAGGGGGATCGGGAAAAACTGTTTTTT. Amino acid sequence: CSVAGQGDREKLFF.

V gene TRBV27 combines with J gene TRBJ2-1; TRBD2 might be the D (5 bases). The CDR3 sequence is 16 residues long. CDR1 MNHEY and CDR2 SMNVEV come from the germline V gene (reference sequence). The ends were cut back, 4 bases at V and 2 bases at J, with 15 bases in the middle. This CDR3 reads CASSSPRGLTYNEQFF. Here the CDR3 DNA reads TGTGCCAGCAGTTCCCCCCGTGGACTTACCTACAATGAGCAGTTCTTC.

In its sample, this clone was seen a few times. CDR3 sequence: CASSPLQGLNYGYTF. The CDR3 DNA follows: TGTGCCAGCTCACCACTCCAGGGGCTGAATTATGGCTACACCTTC. The rearrangement uses TRBV18 and TRBJ1-2; a possible D gene is TRBD1 (6 bases). Deletions cut 1 base from V and 5 bases from J, with 14 bases between. CDR3 length equals 15 residues. Germline CDR1 is KGHSH and CDR2 is LQKENI.

This rearrangement joins TRBV28 to TRBJ2-6; the D is unclear. The CDR3 loop spans 15 amino acids. The V and J ends lost 3 bases and 1 base respectively, with 7 bases between them. Germline CDR1 is MDHEN and CDR2 is SYDVKM. CDR3 residues: CASSFGGSGANVLTF. CDR3 nucleotide sequence: TGTGCCAGCAGTTTTGGTGGGTCTGGGGCCAACGTCCTGACTTTC. The full variable domain, its missing parts supplied by reference TRBV28 and TRBJ2-6, is DVKVTQSSRYLVKRTGEKVFLECVQDMDHENMFWYRQDPGLGLRLIYFSYDVKMKEKGDIPEGYSVSREKKERFSLILESASTNQTSMYLCASSFGGSGANVLTFGAGSRLTVL.

The chain has TRBV30 and TRBJ2-1; D is unclear. Germline V CDR1 and CDR2: GTSNPN, SVGIG (reference sequence). Between the trimmed V and J ends, which lost 2 bases and 7 bases, there was a span of 6 bases. CDR3 length: 11 residues. CDR3 nucleotide sequence: TGTGCCTGGAGTCTGGTGAATGAGCAGTTCTTC. It specifies CAWSLVNEQFF.